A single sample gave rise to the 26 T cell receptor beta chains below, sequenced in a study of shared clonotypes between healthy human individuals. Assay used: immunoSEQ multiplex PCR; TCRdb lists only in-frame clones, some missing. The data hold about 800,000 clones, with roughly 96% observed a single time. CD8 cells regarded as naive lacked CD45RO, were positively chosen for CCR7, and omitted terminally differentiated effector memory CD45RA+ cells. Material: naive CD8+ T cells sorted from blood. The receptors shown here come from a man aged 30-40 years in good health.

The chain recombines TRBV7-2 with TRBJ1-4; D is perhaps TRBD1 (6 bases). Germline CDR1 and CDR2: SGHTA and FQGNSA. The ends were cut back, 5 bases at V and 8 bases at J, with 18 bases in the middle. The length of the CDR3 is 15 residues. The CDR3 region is CASSLWTDPGEKLFF. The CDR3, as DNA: TGTGCCAGCAGCCTATGGACAGACCCAGGAGAAAAACTGTTTTTT.

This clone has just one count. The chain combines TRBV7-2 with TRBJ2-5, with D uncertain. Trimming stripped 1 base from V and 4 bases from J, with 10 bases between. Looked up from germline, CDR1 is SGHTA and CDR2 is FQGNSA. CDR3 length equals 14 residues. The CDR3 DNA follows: TGTGCCAGCAGCTTAGTATTGTGGGGAGAGACCCAGTACTTC. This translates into CASSLVLWGETQYF.

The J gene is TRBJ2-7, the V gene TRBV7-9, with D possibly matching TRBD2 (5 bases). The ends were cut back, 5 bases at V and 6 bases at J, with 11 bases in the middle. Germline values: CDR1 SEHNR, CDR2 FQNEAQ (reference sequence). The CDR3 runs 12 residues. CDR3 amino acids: CASSPPEAEQYF. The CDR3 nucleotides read TGTGCCAGCAGCCCTCCGGAGGCCGAGCAGTACTTC.

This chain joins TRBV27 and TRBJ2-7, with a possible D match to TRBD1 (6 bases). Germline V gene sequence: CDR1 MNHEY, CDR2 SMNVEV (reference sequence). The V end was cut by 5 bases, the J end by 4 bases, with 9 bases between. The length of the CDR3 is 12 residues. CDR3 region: CASSHDRYEQYF. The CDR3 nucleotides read TGTGCCAGCAGTCATGACAGGTACGAGCAGTACTTC.

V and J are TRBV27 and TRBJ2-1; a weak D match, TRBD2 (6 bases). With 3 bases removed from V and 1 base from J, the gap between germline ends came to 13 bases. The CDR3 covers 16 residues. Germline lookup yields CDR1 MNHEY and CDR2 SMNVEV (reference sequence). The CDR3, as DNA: TGTGCCAGCAGTTTCTCGGGACTCGCTTCCTACAATGAGCAGTTCTTC. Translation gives CASSFSGLASYNEQFF.

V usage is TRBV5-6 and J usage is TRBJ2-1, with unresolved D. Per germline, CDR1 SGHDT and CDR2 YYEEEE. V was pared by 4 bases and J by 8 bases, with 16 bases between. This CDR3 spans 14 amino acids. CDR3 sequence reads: CASSTLSLTDEQFF. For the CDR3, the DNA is TGTGCCAGCAGCACCTTATCCCTTACCGATGAGCAGTTCTTC.

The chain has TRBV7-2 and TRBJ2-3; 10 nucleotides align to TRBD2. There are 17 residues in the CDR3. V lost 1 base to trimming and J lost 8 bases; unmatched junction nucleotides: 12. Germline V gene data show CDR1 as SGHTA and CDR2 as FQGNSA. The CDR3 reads CASSLVAGLATDVTQYF. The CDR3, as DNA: TGTGCCAGCAGCTTAGTGGCGGGACTAGCGACCGATGTTACGCAGTATTTT.

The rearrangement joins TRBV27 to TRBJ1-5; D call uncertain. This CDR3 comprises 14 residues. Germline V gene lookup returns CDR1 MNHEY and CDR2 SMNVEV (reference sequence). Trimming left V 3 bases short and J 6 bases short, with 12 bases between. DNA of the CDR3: TGTGCCAGCAGTTTTGGACCGCAAAGTCAGCCCCAGCATTTT. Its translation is CASSFGPQSQPQHF.

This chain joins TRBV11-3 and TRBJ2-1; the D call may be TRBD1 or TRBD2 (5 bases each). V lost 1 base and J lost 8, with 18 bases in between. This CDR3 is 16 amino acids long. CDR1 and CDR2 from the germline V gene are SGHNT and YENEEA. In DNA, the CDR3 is TGTGCCAGCAGCTTAGGTTTCGAGAGGGCCAGGGATGAGCAGTTCTTC. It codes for CASSLGFERARDEQFF.

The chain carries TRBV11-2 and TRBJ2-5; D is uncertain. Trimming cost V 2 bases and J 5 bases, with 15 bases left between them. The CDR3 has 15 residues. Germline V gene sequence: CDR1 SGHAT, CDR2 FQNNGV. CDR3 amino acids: CASSLIGPRLETQYF. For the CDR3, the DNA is TGTGCCAGCAGCTTAATAGGGCCAAGACTTGAGACCCAGTACTTC. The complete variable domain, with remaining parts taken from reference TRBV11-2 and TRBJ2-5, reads EAGVAQSPRYKIIEKRQSVAFWCNPISGHATLYWYQQILGQGPKLLIQFQNNGVVDDSQLPKDRFSAERLKGVDSTLKIQPAKLEDSAVYLCASSLIGPRLETQYFGPGTRLLVL.

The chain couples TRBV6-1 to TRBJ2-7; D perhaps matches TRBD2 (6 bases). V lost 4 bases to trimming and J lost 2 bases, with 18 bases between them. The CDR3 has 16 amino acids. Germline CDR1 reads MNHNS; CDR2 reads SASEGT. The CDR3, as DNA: TGTGCCAGCAGTGGGAAATCGGGACTCACTACCTACGAGCAGTACTTC. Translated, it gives CASSGKSGLTTYEQYF.

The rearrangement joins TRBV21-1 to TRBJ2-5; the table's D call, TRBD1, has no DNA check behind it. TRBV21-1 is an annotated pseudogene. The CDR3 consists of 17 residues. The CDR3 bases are TGTGCCAGCAGCAAAGAGTTGGGACAGGGAGGCTGGGAGACCCAGTACTTC. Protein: CASSKELGQGGWETQYF.

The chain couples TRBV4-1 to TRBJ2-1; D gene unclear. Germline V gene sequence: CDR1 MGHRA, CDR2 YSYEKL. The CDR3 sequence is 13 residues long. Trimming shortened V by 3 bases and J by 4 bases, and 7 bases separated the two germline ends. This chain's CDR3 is CASSQGSYNEQFF. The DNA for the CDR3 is TGCGCCAGCAGCCAGGGCAGTTACAATGAGCAGTTCTTC.

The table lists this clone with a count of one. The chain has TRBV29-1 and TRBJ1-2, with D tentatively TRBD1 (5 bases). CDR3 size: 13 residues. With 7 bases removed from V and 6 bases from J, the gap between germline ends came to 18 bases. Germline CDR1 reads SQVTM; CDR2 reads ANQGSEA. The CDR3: CSEIDRARDGYTF. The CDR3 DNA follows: TGCAGCGAGATAGACAGAGCTCGCGATGGCTACACCTTC.

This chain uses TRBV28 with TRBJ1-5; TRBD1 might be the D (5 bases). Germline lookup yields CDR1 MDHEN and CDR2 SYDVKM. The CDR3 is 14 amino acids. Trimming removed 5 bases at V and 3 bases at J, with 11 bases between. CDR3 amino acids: CASSPGLYNQPQHF. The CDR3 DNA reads TGTGCCAGCAGTCCGGGACTGTACAATCAGCCCCAGCATTTT.

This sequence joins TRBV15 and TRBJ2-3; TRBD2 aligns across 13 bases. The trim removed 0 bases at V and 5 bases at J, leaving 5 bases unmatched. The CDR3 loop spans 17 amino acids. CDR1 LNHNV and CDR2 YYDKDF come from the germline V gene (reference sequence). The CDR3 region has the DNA TGTGCCACCAGCAGAGAATCACTAGCGGGAGGGGGAGATACGCAGTATTTT. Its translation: CATSRESLAGGGDTQYF.

The CDR3 coding sequence is TGTGCCAGCGAGGGACCAACCTCGGGAGGCTACACCTTC. Encoded protein: CASEGPTSGGYTF. V is TRBV28 and J is TRBJ1-2, with D perhaps matching TRBD1 (5 bases). Germline V gene data show CDR1 as MDHEN and CDR2 as SYDVKM. This CDR3 region has 13 residues. V gave up 8 bases and J gave up 8 bases, with 18 bases separating them.

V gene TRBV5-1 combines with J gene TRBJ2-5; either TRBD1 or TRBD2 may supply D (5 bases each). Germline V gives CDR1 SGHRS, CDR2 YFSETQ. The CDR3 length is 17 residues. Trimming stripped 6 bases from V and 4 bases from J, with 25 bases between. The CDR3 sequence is CASTSGKAGPQGETQYF. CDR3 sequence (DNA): TGCGCCAGCACCTCAGGGAAGGCGGGCCCCCAAGGAGAGACCCAGTACTTC.

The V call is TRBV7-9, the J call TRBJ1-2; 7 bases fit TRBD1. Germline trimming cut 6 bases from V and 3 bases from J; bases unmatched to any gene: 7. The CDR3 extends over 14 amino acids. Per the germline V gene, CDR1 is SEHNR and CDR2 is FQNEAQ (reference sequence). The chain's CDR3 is CASRQGQEYYGYTF. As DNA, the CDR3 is TGTGCCAGCAGACAAGGACAGGAATACTATGGCTACACCTTC.

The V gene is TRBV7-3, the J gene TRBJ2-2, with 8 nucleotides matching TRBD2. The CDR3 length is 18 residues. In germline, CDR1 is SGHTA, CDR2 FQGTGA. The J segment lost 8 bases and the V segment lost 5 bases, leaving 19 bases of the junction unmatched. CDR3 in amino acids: CASSRPQTGDSGKGELFF. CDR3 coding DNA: TGTGCCAGCAGCCGACCCCAGACAGGAGATAGCGGGAAAGGGGAGCTGTTTTTT.

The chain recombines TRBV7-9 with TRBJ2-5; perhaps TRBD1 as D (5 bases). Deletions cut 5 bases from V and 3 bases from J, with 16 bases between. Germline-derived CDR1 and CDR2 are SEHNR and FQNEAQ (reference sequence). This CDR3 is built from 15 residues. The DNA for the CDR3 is TGTGCCAGCAGCCCCATAAACCAGGGCAAAGAGACCCAGTACTTC. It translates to CASSPINQGKETQYF.

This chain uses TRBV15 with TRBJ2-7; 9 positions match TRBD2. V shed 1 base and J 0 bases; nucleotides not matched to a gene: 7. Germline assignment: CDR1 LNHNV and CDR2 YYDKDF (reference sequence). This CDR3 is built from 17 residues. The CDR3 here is CATSRGTSGRSSYEQYF. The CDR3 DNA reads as TGTGCCACCAGCAGAGGCACTAGCGGGCGTAGCTCCTACGAGCAGTACTTC.

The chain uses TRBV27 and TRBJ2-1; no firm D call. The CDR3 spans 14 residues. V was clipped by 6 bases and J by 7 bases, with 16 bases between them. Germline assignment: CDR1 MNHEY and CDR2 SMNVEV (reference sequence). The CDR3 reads CASSPSLMLNEQFF. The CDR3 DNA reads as TGTGCCAGCAGCCCTTCCTTAATGCTTAATGAGCAGTTCTTC.

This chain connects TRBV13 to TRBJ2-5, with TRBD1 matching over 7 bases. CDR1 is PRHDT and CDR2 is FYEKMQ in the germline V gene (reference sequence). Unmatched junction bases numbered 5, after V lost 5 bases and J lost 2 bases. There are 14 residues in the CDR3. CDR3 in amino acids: CASSLRTGQETQYF. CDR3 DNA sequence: TGTGCCAGCAGCCTACGGACAGGTCAAGAGACCCAGTACTTC.

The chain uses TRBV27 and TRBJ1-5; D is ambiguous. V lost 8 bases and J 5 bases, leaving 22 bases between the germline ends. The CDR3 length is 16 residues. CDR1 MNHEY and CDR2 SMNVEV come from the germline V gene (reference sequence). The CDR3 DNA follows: TGTGCCAGCGCAACCCTCCTCGGGGTCAAGGATCAGCCCCAGCATTTT. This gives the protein CASATLLGVKDQPQHF.

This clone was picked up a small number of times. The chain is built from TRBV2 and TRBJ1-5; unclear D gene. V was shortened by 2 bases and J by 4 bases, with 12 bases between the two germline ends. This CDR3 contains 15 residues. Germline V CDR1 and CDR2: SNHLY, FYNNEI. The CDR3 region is CASSERWTVNQPQHF. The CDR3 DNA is TGTGCCAGCAGTGAAAGGTGGACGGTAAATCAGCCCCAGCATTTT.